A selection of T cell receptor beta chains follows, all from one sample in a study of T cells in Graves' hyperthyroidism and ophthalmopathy. TCRdb processed the multiplex PCR reads anew with MiXCR; each CDR3 protein has one entry. This sample carries 700,000 or so distinct CDR3 sequences, roughly 14% of them seen once, and the ten largest clones take around 13%. The sequencing input was blood. These receptors came from a woman between 50 and 59 years old with Graves' ophthalmopathy. The CDR3 runs from the conserved cysteine through the conserved F or W. D genes are given only for firm matches. Part of the rows lack a size; the others show once, few, many or a class for expanded clones.

CDR3nt: TGTGCCAGCAGTTTCCGCCAGGCACTCTACAATGAGCAGTTCTTC; CDR3aa: CASSFRQALYNEQFF; d_gene: NA; j_gene: TRBJ2-1; v_gene: TRBV7-2; abundance: many
CDR3nt: TGTGCCAGCAGCGCTACCCCCCGACAGGGCCACGAGCAGTACTTC; CDR3aa: CASSATPRQGHEQYF; d_gene: TRBD1; j_gene: TRBJ2-7; v_gene: TRBV2; abundance: many
CDR3nt: TGTGCCAGCAGCGTAGTGACTAGCGGGAGCACCGGGGAGCTGTTTTTT; CDR3aa: CASSVVTSGSTGELFF; d_gene: TRBD2; j_gene: TRBJ2-2; v_gene: TRBV9; abundance: NA
CDR3nt: TGTGCCATCAGTGAGAGTTCCCACGGAACCTACGAGCAGTACTTC; CDR3aa: CAISESSHGTYEQYF; d_gene: NA; j_gene: TRBJ2-7; v_gene: TRBV10-3; abundance: NA
CDR3nt: TGTGCCAGTATCCCTCGACAGGGAACAAACACTGAAGCTTTCTTT; CDR3aa: CASIPRQGTNTEAFF; d_gene: TRBD1; j_gene: TRBJ1-1; v_gene: TRBV19; abundance: many
CDR3nt: TGCAGTGCTAGGAGTGGGGTCCGGGCGGGTGAGCAGTTCTTC; CDR3aa: CSARSGVRAGEQFF; d_gene: NA; j_gene: TRBJ2-1; v_gene: TRBV20-1; abundance: NA
CDR3nt: TGTGCCTGGAGTTTCGACCCCATCCCAGAGCAGTTCTTC; CDR3aa: CAWSFDPIPEQFF; d_gene: NA; j_gene: TRBJ2-1; v_gene: TRBV30; abundance: NA
CDR3nt: TGTGCCAGCAGTTGGGAAGCTATTGAAGCTTTCTTT; CDR3aa: CASSWEAIEAFF; d_gene: NA; j_gene: TRBJ1-1; v_gene: TRBV12-3/TRBV12-4; abundance: many
CDR3nt: TGTGCCACCAGTCCGTCGGACAGGTCCTACGAGCAGTACTTC; CDR3aa: CATSPSDRSYEQYF; d_gene: TRBD1; j_gene: TRBJ2-7; v_gene: TRBV24-1; abundance: few
CDR3nt: TGTGCCACCAGCAAAGACAGGGGAGCGAACACTGAAGCTTTCTTT; CDR3aa: CATSKDRGANTEAFF; d_gene: TRBD1; j_gene: TRBJ1-1; v_gene: TRBV15; abundance: many
CDR3nt: TGCGCCAGCAGCACCCTGACTAGCGGCGACAATGAGCAGTTCTTC; CDR3aa: CASSTLTSGDNEQFF; d_gene: TRBD2; j_gene: TRBJ2-1; v_gene: TRBV4-3; abundance: many
CDR3nt: TGCAGTGCTAGGGGACTAGCGTTTGGGACAGATACGCAGTATTTT; CDR3aa: CSARGLAFGTDTQYF; d_gene: TRBD2; j_gene: TRBJ2-3; v_gene: TRBV20-1; abundance: many
CDR3nt: TGTGCCAGCAGCCAAGCTGGGGTCGGGACAGATACGCAGTATTTT; CDR3aa: CASSQAGVGTDTQYF; d_gene: NA; j_gene: TRBJ2-3; v_gene: TRBV4-2; abundance: few
CDR3nt: TGTGCCAGCAGTTCAGGCGCCCACTCCTACAATGAGCAGTTCTTC; CDR3aa: CASSSGAHSYNEQFF; d_gene: NA; j_gene: TRBJ2-1; v_gene: TRBV28; abundance: many
CDR3nt: TGCAGCGTCGGAGGTGTGACAGGGGTGTACGAGCAGTACTTC; CDR3aa: CSVGGVTGVYEQYF; d_gene: TRBD1; j_gene: TRBJ2-7; v_gene: TRBV29-1; abundance: few
CDR3nt: TGTGCCAGCAGCTCGGACAGGGGCTATCAGCCCCAGCATTTT; CDR3aa: CASSSDRGYQPQHF; d_gene: TRBD1; j_gene: TRBJ1-5; v_gene: TRBV7-2; abundance: NA
CDR3nt: TGTGCCAGCAGTGGTGTCCAAAATTACTACAATGAGCAGTTCTTC; CDR3aa: CASSGVQNYYNEQFF; d_gene: NA; j_gene: TRBJ2-1; v_gene: TRBV2; abundance: NA
CDR3nt: TGTGCCAGCAGCCTGGGACTAGCGGTTGATACGCAGTATTTT; CDR3aa: CASSLGLAVDTQYF; d_gene: TRBD2; j_gene: TRBJ2-3; v_gene: TRBV5-6; abundance: many
CDR3nt: TGTGCCATCAGTGAGTTTGGACAGGGGCTCTCTGGGGCCAACGTCCTGACTTTC; CDR3aa: CAISEFGQGLSGANVLTF; d_gene: TRBD1; j_gene: TRBJ2-6; v_gene: TRBV6-1; abundance: NA
CDR3nt: TGTGCCAGCAGCTCACGGGGGGCAGGGGGCCTTCAGCCCCAGCATTTT; CDR3aa: CASSSRGAGGLQPQHF; d_gene: TRBD1; j_gene: TRBJ1-5; v_gene: TRBV7-8; abundance: NA
CDR3nt: TGTGCCAGCAGCCCGAGCCCCGGACAGGGAACAATGAACACTGAAGCTTTCTTT; CDR3aa: CASSPSPGQGTMNTEAFF; d_gene: TRBD1; j_gene: TRBJ1-1; v_gene: TRBV5-8; abundance: many
CDR3nt: TGTGCCAGCAGACGGGAGGGGCAGATTAACTATGGCTACACCTTC; CDR3aa: CASRREGQINYGYTF; d_gene: NA; j_gene: TRBJ1-2; v_gene: TRBV12-3/TRBV12-4; abundance: few
CDR3nt: TGTGCCAGCAGCCAAGGTAAAGCGGTAGCATCCTACGAGCAGTACTTC; CDR3aa: CASSQGKAVASYEQYF; d_gene: NA; j_gene: TRBJ2-7; v_gene: TRBV3-1; abundance: many
CDR3nt: TGTGCCAGCTCACCACTCACTAGTATCACGTACAATGAGCAGTTCTTC; CDR3aa: CASSPLTSITYNEQFF; d_gene: NA; j_gene: TRBJ2-1; v_gene: TRBV18; abundance: many
CDR3nt: TGTGCCTGGAGTCAAGGGACAGCGGCTGAAAAACTGTTTTTT; CDR3aa: CAWSQGTAAEKLFF; d_gene: TRBD1; j_gene: TRBJ1-4; v_gene: TRBV30; abundance: many
CDR3nt: TGTGCCAGCTCTGGGTCAGGGAGCACAGATACGCAGTATTTT; CDR3aa: CASSGSGSTDTQYF; d_gene: NA; j_gene: TRBJ2-3; v_gene: TRBV18; abundance: NA
CDR3nt: TGTGCCAGCAGCGTAGAAGCCGTCAACTCCTACAATGAGCAGTTCTTC; CDR3aa: CASSVEAVNSYNEQFF; d_gene: NA; j_gene: TRBJ2-1; v_gene: TRBV9; abundance: few
CDR3nt: TGTGCCAGCAGTTACTCAGGGACGGGGAACAATGAGCAGTTCTTC; CDR3aa: CASSYSGTGNNEQFF; d_gene: NA; j_gene: TRBJ2-1; v_gene: TRBV6-5; abundance: many
CDR3nt: TGTGCCAGCAGCCAAGAACTAGTACGGGCAGAGACCCAGTACTTC; CDR3aa: CASSQELVRAETQYF; d_gene: NA; j_gene: TRBJ2-5; v_gene: TRBV3-1; abundance: many
CDR3nt: TGTGCCAGCAGTTCCTTTGACCGGAGGCAGCCCCAGCATTTT; CDR3aa: CASSSFDRRQPQHF; d_gene: NA; j_gene: TRBJ1-5; v_gene: TRBV6-1; abundance: NA
CDR3nt: TGTGCCAGCAGTTCCCCCTCAGTTGCGGGGGAGCTGTTTTTT; CDR3aa: CASSSPSVAGELFF; d_gene: NA; j_gene: TRBJ2-2; v_gene: TRBV6-2/TRBV6-3; abundance: NA
CDR3nt: TGTGCCAGCAGCCCCTGGGGCCTAGCGGCCCAAACAGATACGCAGTATTTT; CDR3aa: CASSPWGLAAQTDTQYF; d_gene: TRBD2; j_gene: TRBJ2-3; v_gene: TRBV6-2/TRBV6-3; abundance: NA